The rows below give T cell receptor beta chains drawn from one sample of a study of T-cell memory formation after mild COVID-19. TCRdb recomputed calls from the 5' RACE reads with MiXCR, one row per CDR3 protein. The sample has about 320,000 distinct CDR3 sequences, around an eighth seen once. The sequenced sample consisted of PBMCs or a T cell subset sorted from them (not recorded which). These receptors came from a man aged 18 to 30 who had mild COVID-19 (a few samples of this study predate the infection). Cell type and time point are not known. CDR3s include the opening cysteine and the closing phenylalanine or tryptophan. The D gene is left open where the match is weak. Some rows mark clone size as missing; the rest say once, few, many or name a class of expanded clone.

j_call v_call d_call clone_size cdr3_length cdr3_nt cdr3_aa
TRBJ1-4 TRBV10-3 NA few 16 TGTGCCATCAGTGAGTCGAAGAATTTGGGAGGTGAAAAACTGTTTTTT CAISESKNLGGEKLFF
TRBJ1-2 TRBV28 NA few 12 TGTGCCAGCGGAAGGGTGTTCTATGGCTACACCTTC CASGRVFYGYTF
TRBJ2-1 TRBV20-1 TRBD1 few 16 TGCAGTGCTAGGGGATCCGGGACAGCACGTTACAATGAGCAGTTCTTC CSARGSGTARYNEQFF
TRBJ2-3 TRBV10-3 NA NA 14 TGTGCCATCAGTGAAGGACACAGCACAGATACGCAGTATTTT CAISEGHSTDTQYF
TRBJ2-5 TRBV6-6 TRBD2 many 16 TGTGCCAGCAGCCTAGAGGGTTCGAGCGGGGGGGAGACCCAGTACTTC CASSLEGSSGGETQYF
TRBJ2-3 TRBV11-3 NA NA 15 TGTGCCAGCAGCTCAGGACAACGACGCCCAGATACGCAGTATTTT CASSSGQRRPDTQYF
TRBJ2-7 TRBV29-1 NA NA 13 TGCAGCGCCGCCTCACAGGGAGGATACGAGCAGTACTTC CSAASQGGYEQYF
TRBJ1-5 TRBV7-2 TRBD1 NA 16 TGTGCCAGCAGCTTAGGTGTATACAGGGGTCCCCAGCCCCAGCATTTT CASSLGVYRGPQPQHF
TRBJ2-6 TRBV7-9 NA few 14 TGTGCCAGCAGCCCTGGCTCTGGGGCCAACGTCCTGACTTTC CASSPGSGANVLTF
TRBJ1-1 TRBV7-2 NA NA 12 TGTGCCAGCAGCTTCGGGCTAAGGGGAGCTTTCTTT CASSFGLRGAFF
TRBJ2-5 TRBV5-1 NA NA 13 TGCGCCAGCAGTCCGCTGACACAAGAGACCCAGTACTTC CASSPLTQETQYF
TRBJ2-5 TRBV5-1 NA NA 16 TGCGCCAGCAGCCCAACCCTCGTGGGGAGTCGGGAGACCCAGTACTTC CASSPTLVGSRETQYF
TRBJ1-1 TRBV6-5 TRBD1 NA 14 TGTGCCAGCAGTAAAGGACAGGGGAACCCTGAAGCTTTCTTT CASSKGQGNPEAFF
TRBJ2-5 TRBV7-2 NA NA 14 TGTGCCAGCAGCTTACAGGCCGGGGCGGAGACCCAGTACTTC CASSLQAGAETQYF
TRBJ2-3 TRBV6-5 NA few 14 TGTGCCAGCAGTTACTCGAAATGGACGGATACGCAGTATTTT CASSYSKWTDTQYF
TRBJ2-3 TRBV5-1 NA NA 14 TGCGCCAGCAGCTTGGTACGGGGAGCAGATACGCAGTATTTT CASSLVRGADTQYF
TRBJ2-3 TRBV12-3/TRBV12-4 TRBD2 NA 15 TGTGCCAGCAGAGATAGCGGGGCAGGGGCAGATACGCAGTATTTT CASRDSGAGADTQYF
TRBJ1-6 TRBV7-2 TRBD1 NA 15 TGTGCCAGCAGCTTTGTTGGGACAGGAATCTCACCCCTCCACTTT CASSFVGTGISPLHF
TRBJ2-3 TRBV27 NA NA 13 TGTGCTACAGGGGCGGGAAGACCAGATACGCAGTATTTT CATGAGRPDTQYF
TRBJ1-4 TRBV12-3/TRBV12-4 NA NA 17 TGTGCCAGCAGTTTAGGGGACGAGGCGGCAGATAATGAAAAACTGTTTTTT CASSLGDEAADNEKLFF
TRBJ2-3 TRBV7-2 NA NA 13 TGTGCCAGCAGCCCCGGACGTGGAGATACGCAGTATTTT CASSPGRGDTQYF
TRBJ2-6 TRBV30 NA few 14 TGTGCCTTGCCCCTAGCGCCGGGGGCCAACGTCCTGACTTTC CALPLAPGANVLTF
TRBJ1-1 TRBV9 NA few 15 TGTGCCAGCACCCCCGGAGTGAGGAAGAACACTGAAGCTTTCTTT CASTPGVRKNTEAFF
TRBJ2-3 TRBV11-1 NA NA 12 TGTGCCAGCAGCTTAGATGGAGATACGCAGTATTTT CASSLDGDTQYF
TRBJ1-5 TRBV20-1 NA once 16 TGCAGTGCTAGAGATCGCCACAGGGAGGGAGGGCAGCCCCAGCATTTT CSARDRHREGGQPQHF
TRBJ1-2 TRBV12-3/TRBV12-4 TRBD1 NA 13 TGTGCCAGCAGATCCGAGGGGGCTTGGGGCTACACCTTC CASRSEGAWGYTF
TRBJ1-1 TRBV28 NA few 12 TGTGCCAGCAGTTCGCAGAACACTGAAGCTTTCTTT CASSSQNTEAFF
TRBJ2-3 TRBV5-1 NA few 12 TGCGCCAGCTTTGGACGGGGAGATACGCAGTATTTT CASFGRGDTQYF
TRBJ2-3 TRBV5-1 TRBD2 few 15 TGCGCCAGCAGCTTATTAGACAGCGGGGCAGATACGCAGTATTTT CASSLLDSGADTQYF
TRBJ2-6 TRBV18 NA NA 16 TGTGCCAGCTCCCCAACGGGGACCTCTGGGGCCAACGTCCTGACTTTC CASSPTGTSGANVLTF
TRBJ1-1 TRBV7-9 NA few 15 TGTGCCAGCAGCTTAGGGGTTGGGGTCTACACTGAAGCTTTCTTT CASSLGVGVYTEAFF
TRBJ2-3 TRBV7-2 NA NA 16 TGTGCCAGCAGCTTAGTTGGGGCGGGGACCACAGATACGCAGTATTTT CASSLVGAGTTDTQYF
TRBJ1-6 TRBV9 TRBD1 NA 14 TGTGCCAGCAGCGTCACAGGGGAGGATTCACCCCTCCACTTT CASSVTGEDSPLHF
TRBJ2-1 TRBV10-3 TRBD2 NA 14 TGTGCCATCAGTGTGGGCGGGGGGGCGTATGAGCAGTTCTTC CAISVGGGAYEQFF
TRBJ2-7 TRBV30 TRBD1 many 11 TGTGCCTGGGGGACAGGCTACGAGCAGTACTTC CAWGTGYEQYF
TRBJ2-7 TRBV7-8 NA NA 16 TGTGCCAGCAGCGGGCTCCTGGTGAGCAACTCCTACGAGCAGTACTTC CASSGLLVSNSYEQYF
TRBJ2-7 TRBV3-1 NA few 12 TGTGCCAGCAGCCCTAGCAGGGGAGAGCAGTACTTC CASSPSRGEQYF
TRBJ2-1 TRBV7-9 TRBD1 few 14 TGTGCCAGCAGACGGGACAGGACCTACAATGAGCAGTTCTTC CASRRDRTYNEQFF
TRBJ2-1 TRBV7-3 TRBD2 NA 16 TGTGCCAGCAGCTCCGCATTAGCGGGGGGTGTGCATGAGCAGTTCTTC CASSSALAGGVHEQFF
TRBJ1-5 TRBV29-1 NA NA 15 TGCAGCGTTGGGCTGGGGGGGCGTAGCAATCAGCCCCAGCATTTT CSVGLGGRSNQPQHF
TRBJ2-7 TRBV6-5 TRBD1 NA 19 TGTGCCAGCAGTTACTCGATGTATCCCTACACAGGGGGCTTCTACGAGCAGTACTTC CASSYSMYPYTGGFYEQYF